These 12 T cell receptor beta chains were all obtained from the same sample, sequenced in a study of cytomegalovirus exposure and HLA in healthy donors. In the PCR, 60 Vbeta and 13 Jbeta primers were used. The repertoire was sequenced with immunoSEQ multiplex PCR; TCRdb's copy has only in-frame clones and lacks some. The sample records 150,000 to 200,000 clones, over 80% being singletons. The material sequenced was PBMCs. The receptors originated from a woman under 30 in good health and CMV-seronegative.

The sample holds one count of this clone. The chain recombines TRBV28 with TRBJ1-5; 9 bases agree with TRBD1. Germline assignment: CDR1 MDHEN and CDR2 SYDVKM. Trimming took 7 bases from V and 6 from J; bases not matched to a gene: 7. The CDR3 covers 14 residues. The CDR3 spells CASKLQGAGQPQHF. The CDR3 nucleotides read TGTGCCAGCAAGTTACAGGGGGCCGGTCAGCCCCAGCATTTT.

CDR3 loop: CASSIGTGYGYTF. The CDR3 DNA reads as TGTGCCAGTAGTATAGGGACAGGCTATGGCTACACCTTC. This chain joins TRBV19 and TRBJ1-2; 7 bases map to TRBD1. The CDR3 runs 13 residues. CDR1 is LNHDA and CDR2 is SQIVND in the germline V gene (reference sequence). J gave up 4 bases and V 1 base, and 0 bases lay outside the gene matches. The full variable domain, with the rest looked up from reference TRBV19 and TRBJ1-2, is DGGITQSPKYLFRKEGQNVTLSCEQNLNHDAMYWYRQDPGQGLRLIYYSQIVNDFQKGDIAEGYSVSREKKESFPLTVTSAQKNPTAFYLCASSIGTGYGYTFGSGTRLTVV.

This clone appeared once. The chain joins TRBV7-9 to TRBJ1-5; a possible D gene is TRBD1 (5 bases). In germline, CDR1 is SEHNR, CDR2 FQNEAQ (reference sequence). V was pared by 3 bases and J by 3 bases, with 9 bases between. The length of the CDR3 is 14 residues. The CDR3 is CASSLGDSNQPQHF. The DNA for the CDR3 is TGTGCCAGCAGCTTGGGGGACTCCAATCAGCCCCAGCATTTT.

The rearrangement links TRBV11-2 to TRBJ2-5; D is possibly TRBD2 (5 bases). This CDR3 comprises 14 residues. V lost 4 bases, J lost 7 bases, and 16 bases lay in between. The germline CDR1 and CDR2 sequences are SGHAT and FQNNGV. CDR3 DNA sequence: TGTGCCAGCAGCTCCCCCAGCGGTCGGGGGACCCAGTACTTC. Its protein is CASSSPSGRGTQYF.

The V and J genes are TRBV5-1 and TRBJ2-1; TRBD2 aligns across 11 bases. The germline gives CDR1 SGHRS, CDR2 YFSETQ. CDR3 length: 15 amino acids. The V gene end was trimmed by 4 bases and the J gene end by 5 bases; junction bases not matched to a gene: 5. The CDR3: CASSRSGGANNEQFF. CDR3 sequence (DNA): TGCGCCAGCAGCCGTAGCGGGGGGGCCAACAATGAGCAGTTCTTC. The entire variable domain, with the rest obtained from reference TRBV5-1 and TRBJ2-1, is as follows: KAGVTQTPRYLIKTRGQQVTLSCSPISGHRSVSWYQQTPGQGLQFLFEYFSETQRNKGNFPGRFSGRQFSNSRSEMNVSTLELGDSALYLCASSRSGGANNEQFFGPGTRLTVL.

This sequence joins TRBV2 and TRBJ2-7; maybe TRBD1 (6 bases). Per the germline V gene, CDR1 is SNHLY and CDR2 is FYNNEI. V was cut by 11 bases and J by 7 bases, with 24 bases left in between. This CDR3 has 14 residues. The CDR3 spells CAQGTELVYDEQYF. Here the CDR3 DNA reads TGTGCCCAGGGGACGGAACTCGTCTACGATGAGCAGTACTTC.

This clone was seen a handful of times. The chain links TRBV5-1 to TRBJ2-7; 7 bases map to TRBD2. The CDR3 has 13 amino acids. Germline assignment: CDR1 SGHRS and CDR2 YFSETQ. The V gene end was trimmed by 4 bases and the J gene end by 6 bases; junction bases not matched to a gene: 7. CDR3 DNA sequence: TGCGCCAGCAGCGCGATGGGGGGGGGCGAGCAGTACTTC. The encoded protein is CASSAMGGGEQYF.

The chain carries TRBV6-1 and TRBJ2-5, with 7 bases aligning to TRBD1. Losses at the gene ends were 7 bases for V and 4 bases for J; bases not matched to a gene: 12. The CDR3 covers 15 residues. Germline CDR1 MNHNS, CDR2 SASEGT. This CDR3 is CASTEGATGRETQYF. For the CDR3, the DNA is TGTGCCAGCACCGAGGGGGCGACAGGGCGAGAGACCCAGTACTTC.

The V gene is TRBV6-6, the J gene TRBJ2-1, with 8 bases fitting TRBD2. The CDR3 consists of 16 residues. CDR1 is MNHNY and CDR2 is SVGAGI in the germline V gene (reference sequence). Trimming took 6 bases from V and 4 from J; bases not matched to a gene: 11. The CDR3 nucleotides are TGTGCCAGCAGCCCAATATCACGGGGGGGTTACAATGAGCAGTTCTTC. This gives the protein CASSPISRGGYNEQFF.

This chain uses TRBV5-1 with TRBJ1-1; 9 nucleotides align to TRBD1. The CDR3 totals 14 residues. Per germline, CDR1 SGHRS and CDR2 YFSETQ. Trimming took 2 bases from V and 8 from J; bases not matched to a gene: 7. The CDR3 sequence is CASSLRDRADEAFF. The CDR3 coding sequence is TGCGCCAGCAGCTTACGGGACAGGGCCGACGAAGCTTTCTTT.

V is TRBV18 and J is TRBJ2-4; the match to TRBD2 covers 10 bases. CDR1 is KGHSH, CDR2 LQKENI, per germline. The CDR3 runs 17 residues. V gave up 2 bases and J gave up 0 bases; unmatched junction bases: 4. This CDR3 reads CASSPFQRGGAKNIQYF. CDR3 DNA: TGTGCCAGCTCACCATTCCAGCGGGGGGGAGCCAAAAACATTCAGTACTTC. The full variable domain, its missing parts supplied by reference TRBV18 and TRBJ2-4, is NAGVMQNPRHLVRRRGQEARLRCSPMKGHSHVYWYRQLPEEGLKFMVYLQKENIIDESGMPKERFSAEFPKEGPSILRIQQVVRGDSAAYFCASSPFQRGGAKNIQYFGAGTRLSVL.

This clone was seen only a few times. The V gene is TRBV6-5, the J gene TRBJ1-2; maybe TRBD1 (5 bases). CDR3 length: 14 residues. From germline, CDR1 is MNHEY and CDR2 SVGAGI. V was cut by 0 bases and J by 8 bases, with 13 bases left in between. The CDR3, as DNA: TGTGCCAGCAGTTACTCAATTCAGGGAGGCGGCTACACCTTC. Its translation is CASSYSIQGGGYTF.